These 6 T cell receptor beta chains were all obtained from the same sample, sequenced in a study of T cell responses to AZD1222 COVID-19 vaccine. The table came from immunoSEQ multiplex PCR; TCRdb's copy has only in-frame clones and leaves some out. The sample includes more than 75,000 clones, about 91% seen only once; the top ten take 7.5%. Sequencing used peripheral blood, obtained on day 0 of AZD1222 vaccination. The receptors stem from an adult in good health.

The V call is TRBV5-1, the J call TRBJ2-3, with 11 nucleotides matching TRBD2. The junction had 6 bases not matched to a gene; V was cut back by 0 bases and J by 0 bases. Germline V gene sequence: CDR1 SGHRS, CDR2 YFSETQ. The CDR3 length is 18 residues. The CDR3 loop is CASSLGSSGGTSTDTQYF. The DNA for the CDR3 is TGCGCCAGCAGCTTGGGGTCTAGCGGGGGGACAAGCACAGATACGCAGTATTTT.

In its sample, this clone was seen once. The J gene is TRBJ2-2, the V gene TRBV19; 7 nucleotides align to TRBD2. Germline V gene lookup returns CDR1 LNHDA and CDR2 SQIVND (reference sequence). V shed 3 bases and J 6 bases; nucleotides not matched to a gene: 4. The CDR3 has 14 residues. CDR3 sequence (DNA): TGTGCCAGTAGTATCCTAGCGGCGGCCGGGGAGCTGTTTTTT. This sequence encodes CASSILAAAGELFF.

The chain is built from TRBV29-1 and TRBJ1-4; D possibly corresponds to TRBD1 (5 bases). The CDR3 has 14 residues. CDR1 is SQVTM and CDR2 is ANQGSEA in the germline V gene. Trimming shortened V by 6 bases and J by 7 bases, and 18 bases separated the two germline ends. Here the CDR3 reads CSVDQHGGGEKLFF. The CDR3 coding sequence is TGCAGCGTCGACCAGCACGGGGGAGGTGAAAAACTGTTTTTT.

The chain links TRBV7-9 to TRBJ2-3, with 10 bases lining up with TRBD2. This CDR3 has 14 residues. Germline lookup yields CDR1 SEHNR and CDR2 FQNEAQ (reference sequence). J lost 3 bases, V lost 5 bases, and 2 bases had no gene match. The CDR3 DNA reads as TGTGCCAGCAGCAGCGGGGGGGGAACAGATACGCAGTATTTT. Translated, it gives CASSSGGGTDTQYF. Based on the CDR3 plus reference TRBV7-9 and TRBJ2-3, the full variable domain is DTGVSQNPRHKITKRGQNVTFRCDPISEHNRLYWYRQTLGQGPEFLTYFQNEAQLEKSRLLSDRFSAERPKGSFSTLEIQRTEQGDSAMYLCASSSGGGTDTQYFGPGTRLTVL.

The chain carries TRBV12-3 or TRBV12-4 and TRBJ2-7; unclear D gene. This CDR3 has 11 residues. Trimming pared 3 bases from V and 6 bases from J, leaving 6 bases between. CDR3 in DNA: TGTGCCAGCAGTTTTTCCGGCGAGCAGTACTTC. Encoded protein: CASSFSGEQYF.

The chain couples TRBV5-1 to TRBJ1-2; unclear D gene. The germline V and J ends were trimmed by 4 bases and 3 bases, with 16 bases remaining between them. CDR1 and CDR2 from the germline V gene are SGHRS and YFSETQ. The CDR3 contains 15 residues. The CDR3 DNA follows: TGCGCCAGCAGCCTGACGCACCTAACGGACTATGGCTACACCTTC. It translates to CASSLTHLTDYGYTF.